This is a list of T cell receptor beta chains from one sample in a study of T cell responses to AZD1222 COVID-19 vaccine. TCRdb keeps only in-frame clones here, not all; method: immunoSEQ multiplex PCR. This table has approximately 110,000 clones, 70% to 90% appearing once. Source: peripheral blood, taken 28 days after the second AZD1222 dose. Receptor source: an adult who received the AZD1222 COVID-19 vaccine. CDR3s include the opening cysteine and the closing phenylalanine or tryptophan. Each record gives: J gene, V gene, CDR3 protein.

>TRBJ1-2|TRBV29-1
CSVPQGETNYGYTF
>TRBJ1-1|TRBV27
CASSFPGSVTEAFF
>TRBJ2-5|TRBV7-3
CASSFGRAGETQYF
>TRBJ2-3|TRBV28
CASSEGGSLSTDTQYF
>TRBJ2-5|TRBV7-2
CASSLESLGSETQYF
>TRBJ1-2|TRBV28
CASSFQRFDGYTF
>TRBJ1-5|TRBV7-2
CASSPETGRNSNQPQHF
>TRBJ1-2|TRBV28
CASSPGGRDNYGYTF
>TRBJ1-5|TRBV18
CASSPTGPEQPQHF
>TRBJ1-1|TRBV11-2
CASSLVANTEAFF
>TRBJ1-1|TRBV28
CASSPGQFNTEAFF
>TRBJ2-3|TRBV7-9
CASSSTGFHTDTQYF
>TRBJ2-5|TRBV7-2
CASSLFGRGQETQYF
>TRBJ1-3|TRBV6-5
CASTGTAGSGNTIYF
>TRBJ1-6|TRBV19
CASSTDSPYNSPLHF
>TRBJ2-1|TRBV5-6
CASSLVGWAGNEQFF
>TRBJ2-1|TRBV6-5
CASSYRTGRDEQFF
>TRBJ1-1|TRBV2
CASRAEGSTEAFF
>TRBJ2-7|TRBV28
CATGQLYEQYF
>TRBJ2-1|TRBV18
CASSPPKKTRANEQFF
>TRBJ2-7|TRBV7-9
CASGTQPNPYEQYF
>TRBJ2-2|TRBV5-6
CASSSTSGRAANTGELFF
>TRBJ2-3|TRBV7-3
CASSFGLIDTQYF
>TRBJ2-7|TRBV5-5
CASSLQGEVSEQYF
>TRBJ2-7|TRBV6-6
CASSTTYYEQYF
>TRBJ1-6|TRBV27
CASRSAQGHNSPLHF
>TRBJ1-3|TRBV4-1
CASSQLSGNTIYF
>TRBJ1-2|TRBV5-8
CASSPPDRPGGYTF
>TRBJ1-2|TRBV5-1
CASSLAQGARGYTF
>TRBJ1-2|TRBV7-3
CASSLNLQGDGYTF
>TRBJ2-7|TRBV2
CASSEAGRGSHEQYF
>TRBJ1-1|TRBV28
CASTNFQGITEAFF
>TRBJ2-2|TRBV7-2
CASSKGGANTGELFF
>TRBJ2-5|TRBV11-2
CASSLGTGGPETQYF
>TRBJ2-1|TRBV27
CASSLLRTSVYNEQFF
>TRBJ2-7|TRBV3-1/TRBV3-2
CASSHRPSGTYEQYF
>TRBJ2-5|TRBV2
CAGQLTGGETQYF
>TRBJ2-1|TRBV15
CATRASGRFGYNEQFF
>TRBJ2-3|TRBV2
CASSGAGWGTDTQYF
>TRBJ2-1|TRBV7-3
CASSSSLHNEQFF
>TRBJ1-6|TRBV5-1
CASSSQGFENSPLHF
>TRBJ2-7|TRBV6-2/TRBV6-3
CASSRDRVAEQYF
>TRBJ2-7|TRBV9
CASSASTAYEQYF
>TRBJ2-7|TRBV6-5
CASILSYEQYF
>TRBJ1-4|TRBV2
CASSGQANEKLFF
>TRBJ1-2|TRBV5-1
CASSLGTGHWGYTF
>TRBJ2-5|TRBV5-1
CASSLTSGYQETQYF
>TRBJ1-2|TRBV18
CASSPSREAYGYTF